This entry is about one T cell receptor beta chain. The table came from immunoSEQ multiplex PCR; TCRdb's copy has only in-frame clones and leaves some out. The sample yields 25,000 or so clones, 85% to 95% seen once. The CDR3 contains 14 residues. The trim removed 5 bases at V and 7 bases at J, leaving 10 bases unmatched. From germline, CDR1 is KGHSH and CDR2 LQKENI. This sample is drawn from a study of blood T cell repertoires in COVID-19. Sequenced input: peripheral blood. The sequence came from a woman in her 50s with active COVID-19. The chain carries TRBV18 and TRBJ1-2; TRBD1 agrees at 7 bases. CDR3 bases: TGTGCCAGCTCATACGCGACAGGGAAGGGTGGCTACACCTTC. It codes for CASSYATGKGGYTF.